Below, one T cell receptor (beta chain) is given with its context. TCRdb's copy holds only in-frame clones and misses some; the assay was immunoSEQ multiplex PCR. There are some 60,000 clones in the sample; around nine tenths occur only once, and about 1% lies in the top ten. The data originate from a study of OX40 agonist ivuxolimab in advanced cancers. Trimming pared 4 bases from V and 2 bases from J, leaving 9 bases between. Per germline, CDR1 MNHEY and CDR2 SVGAGI. The CDR3 totals 13 residues. This TCR came from an adult with an advanced solid tumor such as melanoma, head and neck, liver or kidney cancer. This material consisted of CD4+ or CD8+ T cells sorted from blood, taken in a trial of the OX40 agonist ivuxolimab. The chain employs TRBV6-5 and TRBJ2-7, with no clear D. CDR3 sequence (DNA): TGTGCCAGCAGTTCCTCAATCGCCTACGAGCAGTACTTC. Its protein is CASSSSIAYEQYF.